Reported below is one TCR beta chain. This clonotype was found many times. This receptor's antigen is unknown. The sample holds no much larger clone one base away, and base qualities are not on file. Its CDR3 holds 14 amino acids, cysteine through phenylalanine. The read is trimmed to its CDR3 DNA, 42 bases read in frame from base 1. The germline V and J ends show losses of 6 bases and 3 bases respectively, and no gene match explains 5 bases of the junction. This entry is derived from a study of T-cell memory formation after mild COVID-19 (dated by TCRdb to the early 2020s). Study-wide context: TCR sequence clusters from the two donors were found to be largely donor specific. The cohort was made up of two young adult volunteers, one female and one male, who were previously healthy. In a couple of donors, T-cell clones that expanded and contracted after mild COVID-19 were followed by sequencing TCRalpha and TCRbeta repertoires longitudinally. Study-wide conclusions, independent of this receptor: Some responding clones were detected in pre-infection memory, suggesting pre-existing cross-reactive memory T cells joined the SARS-CoV-2 response. SARS-CoV-2 specificity of the second-wave clones peaking on day 37 was not confirmed. Only two mild cases were covered by the study, and larger cohorts that include severe cases with pre-infection samples were considered necessary. From day 15 to 85, contracting clones showed balanced CD4/CD8 phenotypes, whereas a second wave of clones that expanded from day 15 to 37 leaned towards CD4+. Contracting CD4+ clones turned up mainly in the CM and EM memory subsets, whereas EMRA was where CD8+ clones were enriched.

Sequencing was performed on an Illumina NovaSeq 6000. Using 5'RACE with constant-segment primers, TCRalpha and TCRbeta cDNA libraries were constructed, with sample barcodes and unique molecular identifiers added in the process. Trizol reagent was used to extract RNA from every sample. Amplification of the libraries took two PCR steps, and the second step added a second sample barcode plus Illumina TruSeq adapters. The libraries were sequenced on an Illumina NovaSeq using 2 x 150 bp paired-end reads. The published analysis was carried out like this. With migec v1.2.7, reads were demultiplexed and then collapsed into UMI-guided consensus sequences. With mixcr v2.1.11, UMI consensuses were aligned to TRA and TRB V and J templates and assembled into clonotypes. A clonotype was counted as expanded or contracted only when both edgeR and NoisET called the clonotype significant, with the noise models trained on biological replicates. For edgeR calls, the thresholds were a false discovery rate-adjusted p below 0.01 and a log2 fold-change of 1. As an exploratory analysis of dynamics, PCA with hierarchical clustering was applied to max-normalized trajectories of the 1000 most abundant clonotypes. The CD4 or CD8 phenotype of responding clones was assigned using the separately sequenced CD4+ and CD8+ repertoires. TCRdb trimmed public reads at Q25 via fastp, called clones via MiXCR and kept in-frame beta chains. Rows with one shared CDR3 protein collapse into an entry with the most common genes and DNA. The V and J calls were not made by the authors but by TCRdb's processing. Within this sample are 300,000 to 400,000 distinct CDR3 sequences, with around a fifth of them counted one time only. Under 15% of the sample belongs to the ten largest clones.

Ficoll-Paque density gradient centrifugation was used to isolate PBMCs. The sequencing input was PBMCs or a T cell subset sorted from them (not recorded which). Rearrangement joined TRBV12-3 or TRBV12-4 to TRBJ1-5; the central 7 bases match TRBD1. The sequence derives from an adult woman who had mild COVID-19 (a few samples of this study predate the infection). The sample titles of this study are shuffled in the database, so cell type and time point are left out; the donor was told from shared clones. This receptor carries the CDR3 CASRLGQNNQPQHF. The nucleotide sequence is given as TGTGCCAGCAGACTGGGACAGAACAATCAGCCCCAGCATTTT.